This T cell receptor beta chain is from a study of blood T cells in healthy people across ages. CDR1 is SGHTA, CDR2 FQGNSA, per germline. V gave up 0 bases and J gave up 1 base, with 12 bases separating them. The CDR3 has 17 amino acids. Then a second PCR, running about 7 to 11 cycles, was carried out with a sample-barcoded 5' primer and a J-beta primer mix. TCRdb re-called the 5' RACE reads with MiXCR, one entry per CDR3 protein. The sample shows about 1.5 million distinct CDR3 sequences, under 55% of them seen only once. The chain couples TRBV7-2 to TRBJ2-2; tentative D call: TRBD1 (6 bases). The sequence was obtained from a young woman in good health. The sample comprised blood. The chain's CDR3 is CASSLALLQGNTGELFF. In nucleotides, the CDR3 is TGTGCCAGCAGCTTAGCGTTGTTACAGGGGAACACCGGGGAGCTGTTTTTT.